This T cell receptor beta chain was identified during a study of human T cells and chemical hapten exposure. For the study at large: TCR yield per sample varied, mainly due to pooled library volumes. Study outcomes and limitations: TCRs exceeding 1 in 1000 frequency stayed unchanged with DPC sensitization.

It was unfractionated whole blood from which total RNA was extracted. Individual cDNA molecules in this library carried unique molecular identifiers. Original methodology: Samples ranged from roughly 20,000 to 750,000 TCRs, with a median of about 96,000. TCRdb reanalysed the 5' RACE reads using MiXCR and keeps one entry per CDR3 protein. In this record, the V and J calls reflect TCRdb's handling and not the investigators' own analysis. This table holds 75,000 or so distinct CDR3 sequences, roughly 15% found once. This clonotype showed up just a few times. Its antigen is unidentified. The CDR3 covers 15 residues. CDR1 and CDR2 from the germline V gene are MDHEN and SYDVKM. V lost 4 bases to trimming and J lost 4 bases; unmatched junction nucleotides: 9.

This TCR derives from a female donor in good health. The rearrangement joins TRBV28 to TRBJ1-2, with TRBD1 identical over 7 bases. For the CDR3, the DNA is TGTGCCAGCAGTTCCTTCTCGGGACAGAGCTATGGCTACACCTTC. The encoded protein is CASSSFSGQSYGYTF.